This T cell receptor beta chain appears in the sequencing data of a study of OX40 agonist ivuxolimab in advanced cancers. At the level of the study: Enrolled patients in dose escalation had cancers that were hepatocellular carcinoma, melanoma, renal cell or head and neck cancer.

The protocol was immunoSEQ multiplex PCR, while the TCRdb copy is restricted to in-frame clones and leaves out a portion. Among tens of thousands of clones, around 74% were seen once, and the ten largest hold roughly a fifth. Overall study results and limits: The work left the antigen specificity of expanded peripheral T cells undetermined.

Notes on this clone: Its antigen remains unidentified.

The CDR3 has 14 residues. J lost 8 bases, V lost 3 bases, and 4 bases had no gene match. Germline V gives CDR1 SGHRS, CDR2 YFSETQ. The sequences come from CD4+ or CD8+ T cells sorted from blood, collected in a trial of the OX40 agonist ivuxolimab. This receptor was identified in an adult with an advanced solid tumor such as melanoma, head and neck, liver or kidney cancer. The chain couples TRBV5-1 to TRBJ1-6, with 8 bases matching TRBD1. The CDR3 DNA sequence: TGCGCCAGCAGCTCGACAGGGGTGGATTCACCCCTCCACTTT. Amino acids: CASSSTGVDSPLHF.